A single sample gave rise to the 10 T cell receptor beta chains below, sequenced in a study of T cells in Graves' hyperthyroidism and ophthalmopathy. Template material for amplifying TCR beta CDR3 regions consisted of RNA transcripts. When the TCR CDR3 underwent first-round RT-PCR, the HTBI primer set was used. TCRdb passed the multiplex PCR reads through MiXCR, listing each CDR3 protein once. The sample has under 400,000 distinct CDR3 sequences; roughly a fifth are singletons. The specimen sequenced was blood. All receptors come from a woman in her forties or fifties with Graves' hyperthyroidism.

The chain joins TRBV3-1 to TRBJ1-3, with D uncertain. V gave up 6 bases and J gave up 0 bases, with 24 bases separating them. CDR3 length equals 19 residues. Germline CDR1 LGHDT, CDR2 YNNKEL (reference sequence). The CDR3 DNA follows: TGTGCCAGCAGTCCTACGAAGAGAGGGAAGATACGCTCTGGAAACACCATATATTTT. Translated, it gives CASSPTKRGKIRSGNTIYF.

As to this clonotype: No conserved phenylalanine or tryptophan is present at the end of the CDR3, so a read error is the likely explanation. The J gene is TRBJ1-1, the V gene TRBV28, with D unresolved. This CDR3 is built from 13 residues. Trimming removed 5 bases from V and 11 bases from J, with 18 bases in between. Germline V gene data show CDR1 as MDHEN and CDR2 as SYDVKM. CDR3 loop: CASSPGRPLRAFL. The CDR3 DNA is TGTGCCAGCAGTCCCGGGAGACCCTTGAGGGCTTTCCTT.

The rearrangement joins TRBV20-1 to TRBJ1-5, with 7 bases aligning to TRBD1. Per the germline V gene, CDR1 is DFQATT and CDR2 is SNEGSKA (reference sequence). The CDR3 contains 13 residues. V lost 6 bases to trimming and J lost 5 bases; unmatched junction nucleotides: 7. CDR3 residues: CSARQGPDQPQHF. CDR3 DNA: TGCAGTGCCCGACAGGGTCCAGATCAGCCCCAGCATTTT.

This clonotype was detected many times. This CDR3 reads CASSSDRKNEKLFF. The CDR3, as DNA: TGTGCCAGCAGCTCGGACAGAAAGAATGAAAAACTGTTTTTT. This sequence joins TRBV7-9 and TRBJ1-4; TRBD1 might be the D (6 bases). The V end lost 4 bases, the J end lost 5 bases, and 11 bases lay between the germline ends. CDR1 is SEHNR and CDR2 is FQNEAQ in the germline V gene (reference sequence). This CDR3 contains 14 residues.

The V and J genes are TRBV2 and TRBJ1-1, with D tentatively TRBD1 (6 bases). There are 15 residues in the CDR3. The germline V gene encodes CDR1 SNHLY and CDR2 FYNNEI. Trimming shortened V by 5 bases and J by 4 bases, and 17 bases separated the two germline ends. Here the CDR3 DNA reads TGTGCCAGCAGTCCAGGCAGGGGCCTGAGCACTGAAGCTTTCTTT. Translating it yields CASSPGRGLSTEAFF.

This clonotype was counted many times. The V gene is TRBV20-1, the J gene TRBJ2-3; D call uncertain. V was shortened by 5 bases and J by 0 bases, with 9 bases between the two germline ends. This CDR3 is built from 13 residues. Germline assignment: CDR1 DFQATT and CDR2 SNEGSKA (reference sequence). CDR3 coding DNA: TGCAGTGCTCCAAACCCTAGCACAGATACGCAGTATTTT. Its translation: CSAPNPSTDTQYF.

This clonotype was observed a few times. The gene calls are TRBV5-8 and TRBJ1-4; 8 bases map to TRBD1. The length of the CDR3 is 18 residues. Trimming removed 2 bases from V and 7 bases from J; junction bases left unmatched: 16. Per germline, CDR1 SGHTS and CDR2 YDEGEE. CDR3 sequence reads: CASSFSYRTGGAGEKLFF. In DNA form, the CDR3 reads TGTGCCAGCAGCTTCTCCTATAGAACAGGGGGGGCTGGTGAAAAACTGTTTTTT. The whole variable domain, filled in from reference TRBV5-8 and TRBJ1-4, reads EAGVTQSPTHLIKTRGQQATLRCSPISGHTSVYWYQQALGLGLQFLLWYDEGEERNRGNFPPRFSGRQFPNYSSELNVNALELEDSALYLCASSFSYRTGGAGEKLFFGSGTQLSVL.

In this sample, this clonotype turned up many times. The J gene is TRBJ2-3, the V gene TRBV5-1; D is unclear. V lost 2 bases and J lost 7, with 8 bases in between. The CDR3 runs 12 residues. From germline, CDR1 is SGHRS and CDR2 YFSETQ. The CDR3 DNA reads as TGCGCCAGCAGCTTCCAGGAGCATACGCAGTATTTT. Amino acid sequence: CASSFQEHTQYF.

The J gene is TRBJ1-1, the V gene TRBV2; TRBD1 aligns across 7 bases. This CDR3 contains 14 residues. Unmatched junction bases numbered 4, after V lost 1 base and J lost 5 bases. Germline lookup yields CDR1 SNHLY and CDR2 FYNNEI. CDR3 in amino acids: CASSEVLQGTEAFF. For the CDR3, the DNA is TGTGCCAGCAGTGAAGTCCTACAGGGGACTGAAGCTTTCTTT.

This clonotype was seen ten or more times. The CDR3 protein is CASSLMSLKGQYF. The DNA of the CDR3 is TGTGCCAGCAGTTTAATGAGTCTAAAAGGGCAGTACTTC. The chain carries TRBV28 and TRBJ2-7; D is uncertain. CDR1 MDHEN and CDR2 SYDVKM come from the germline V gene. Trimming pared 2 bases from V and 9 bases from J, leaving 14 bases between. The CDR3 extends over 13 amino acids. Looking up the rest from reference TRBV28 and TRBJ2-7 gives the full variable domain: DVKVTQSSRYLVKRTGEKVFLECVQDMDHENMFWYRQDPGLGLRLIYFSYDVKMKEKGDIPEGYSVSREKKERFSLILESASTNQTSMYLCASSLMSLKGQYFGPGTRLTVT.